The clone carrying this T cell receptor beta chain counts as medium-sized. Its antigen is not identified. The record originates from a study of lymphopenia after photon versus proton radiotherapy. Findings and caveats of the study: Photon-treated patients lost naive T cells and TCR diversity; proton-treated stayed stable. Survival link was tested only in deceased patients; proton benefit remains a possibility.

TCRdb keeps only in-frame clones here, not all; method: immunoSEQ multiplex PCR. The sample consists of 14,000 or so clones, 82% of them appearing once. Germline CDR1 is MRHNA and CDR2 is SNTAGT. V was pared by 4 bases and J by 6 bases, with 12 bases between. CDR3 length: 14 residues. This sequence was found in a middle-aged man with gastric cancer. Material: peripheral blood, obtained from a patient treated with photon-based radiotherapy. The J gene is TRBJ2-2, the V gene TRBV6-4; a possible D gene is TRBD1 (5 bases). The CDR3 loop is CASSGQLGSGELFF. The CDR3 region has the DNA TGTGCCAGCAGTGGACAGTTAGGGTCCGGGGAGCTGTTTTTT.